The 15 T cell receptor beta chains below all came from one sample that was sequenced in a study of T cells in Graves' hyperthyroidism and ophthalmopathy. The TCR beta CDR3 regions underwent amplification using RNA transcripts as the source. With the HTBI primer set, the TCR CDR3 went through a first round of RT-PCR. TCRdb independently ran MiXCR on the multiplex PCR reads; one entry per CDR3 protein. The sample has under 450,000 distinct CDR3 sequences; 13% are singletons. Sequenced input: blood. Every receptor here comes from a man aged 30-40 years with Graves' hyperthyroidism that later progressed to Graves' ophthalmopathy.

The sample holds many counts of this clonotype. The rearrangement links TRBV5-1 to TRBJ2-1, with a tentative D call TRBD1 (6 bases). CDR1 is SGHRS, CDR2 YFSETQ, per germline. V lost 4 bases to trimming and J lost 5 bases, with 10 bases between them. The CDR3 sequence is 13 residues long. The CDR3 here is CASSAGQNNEQFF. CDR3 bases: TGCGCCAGCAGCGCAGGACAGAACAATGAGCAGTTCTTC. The full variable domain, completed using reference TRBV5-1 and TRBJ2-1, is KAGVTQTPRYLIKTRGQQVTLSCSPISGHRSVSWYQQTPGQGLQFLFEYFSETQRNKGNFPGRFSGRQFSNSRSEMNVSTLELGDSALYLCASSAGQNNEQFFGPGTRLTVL.

This clonotype was counted many times. The rearrangement uses TRBV7-9 and TRBJ1-1; D remains unclear. The CDR3 sequence is 14 residues long. V lost 7 bases, J lost 2 bases, and 14 bases lay in between. Germline V gene sequence: CDR1 SEHNR, CDR2 FQNEAQ (reference sequence). The CDR3 DNA reads TGTGCCAGCACCCCGTGGCGGGCCAACACTGAAGCTTTCTTT. Its translation is CASTPWRANTEAFF.

This sequence joins TRBV10-3 and TRBJ2-7; TRBD1 might be the D (5 bases). Germline CDR1 ENHRY, CDR2 SYGVKD. The CDR3 covers 14 residues. Trimming took 5 bases from V and 3 from J, leaving 14 bases between them. DNA of the CDR3: TGTGCCATCAGTAGCGCAAACCAGGGCTACGAGCAGTACTTC. Residues: CAISSANQGYEQYF.

Many counts were recorded for this clonotype. The chain recombines TRBV6-6 with TRBJ2-3, with D perhaps matching TRBD1 or TRBD2 (5 bases each). The CDR3 extends over 16 amino acids. The V end lost 2 bases, the J end lost 1 base, and 13 bases lay between the germline ends. Germline V CDR1 and CDR2: MNHNY, SVGAGI (reference sequence). This CDR3 is CASSYEGRSGTDTQYF. CDR3 bases: TGTGCCAGCAGTTACGAGGGGCGGTCTGGCACAGATACGCAGTATTTT.

Turning to this clonotype: Just one base apart from a much larger clone, this may be a read error. The chain has TRBV20-1 and TRBJ1-1, with 10 bases fitting TRBD1. V gave up 3 bases and J gave up 4 bases; unmatched junction bases: 8. Germline V gene data show CDR1 as DFQATT and CDR2 as SNEGSKA (reference sequence). CDR3 size: 15 residues. The CDR3 here is CSARRQGAVSTEAFF. In nucleotides, the CDR3 is TGCAGTGCTAGGCGACAGGGGGCAGTTAGCACTGAAGCTTTCTTT.

This clonotype was detected many times. The chain is built from TRBV28 and TRBJ2-7; 11 positions match TRBD2. Germline values: CDR1 MDHEN, CDR2 SYDVKM. This CDR3 has 15 residues. The ends lost 6 bases at V and 4 bases at J; junction bases unmatched: 8. The CDR3 loop is CASRKLAGGSYEQYF. CDR3 DNA sequence: TGTGCCAGCAGGAAGCTAGCGGGGGGTTCATACGAGCAGTACTTC.

A few counts support this clonotype. In nucleotides, the CDR3 is TGCAGTGCTAGAGGAGTCGAGGAGCCCAAAAACATTCAGTACTTC. It codes for CSARGVEEPKNIQYF. The chain combines TRBV20-1 with TRBJ2-4; D not resolved. This CDR3 has 15 amino acids. Trimming took off 1 base at V and 2 bases at J, with 12 bases between the two ends. Germline V gives CDR1 DFQATT, CDR2 SNEGSKA (reference sequence).

This clonotype was recorded many times. The V gene is TRBV6-2 or TRBV6-3, the J gene TRBJ2-1; 9 bases match TRBD1. CDR3 length: 15 residues. CDR1 is MNHEY and CDR2 is SVGEGT in the germline V gene. Trimming cost V 7 bases and J 3 bases; bases outside gene matches: 7. CDR3 residues: CASTVQGADYNEQFF. DNA for the CDR3: TGTGCCAGCACCGTACAGGGGGCGGACTACAATGAGCAGTTCTTC.

CDR3 amino acids: CASSVGQGTSPLHF. The CDR3 DNA reads as TGTGCCAGCAGTGTAGGACAGGGGACTTCACCCCTCCACTTT. The rearrangement joins TRBV6-1 to TRBJ1-6, with 9 bases that match TRBD1. The CDR3 has 14 residues. Germline loops: CDR1 MNHNS, CDR2 SASEGT. After removal of 4 bases from V and 9 bases from J, the junction contained 4 bases not matched to a gene.

V is TRBV19 and J is TRBJ2-7; 11 bases map to TRBD1. CDR1 is LNHDA and CDR2 is SQIVND in the germline V gene (reference sequence). V lost 5 bases to trimming and J lost 5 bases; unmatched junction nucleotides: 5. The CDR3 runs to 14 residues. The CDR3 is CASSGTGGRNEQYF. DNA of the CDR3: TGTGCCAGTAGTGGGACAGGGGGTCGTAACGAGCAGTACTTC.

This clonotype came up many times. V gene TRBV2 combines with J gene TRBJ2-3, with 9 bases that match TRBD2. The CDR3 has 17 residues. J lost 4 bases, V lost 2 bases, and 10 bases had no gene match. Germline V lookup: CDR1 SNHLY, CDR2 FYNNEI. The CDR3 sequence is CASSELGLAFGPDTQYF. As DNA, the CDR3 is TGTGCCAGCAGTGAACTAGGACTAGCGTTCGGTCCAGATACGCAGTATTTT.

This clonotype was observed at least ten times. J is TRBJ1-5 and V is TRBV2; TRBD1 might be the D (6 bases). Per the germline V gene, CDR1 is SNHLY and CDR2 is FYNNEI. The CDR3 totals 16 residues. V dropped 3 bases and J dropped 6 bases, with 18 bases sitting between them. The CDR3 coding sequence is TGTGCCAGCAGTGACTCCGAGGGGGAAAGGGGTCAGCCCCAGCATTTT. Translated: CASSDSEGERGQPQHF.

At least ten counts were recorded for this clonotype. The V call is TRBV19, the J call TRBJ2-2, with no clear D. Germline assignment: CDR1 LNHDA and CDR2 SQIVND (reference sequence). The CDR3 is 13 residues long. The V gene lost 5 bases and the J gene lost 4 bases, with 8 bases spanning the gap. The CDR3 DNA reads as TGTGCCAGTAGTGCGACACTCACCGGGGAGCTGTTTTTT. It yields the protein CASSATLTGELFF.

The sample holds many counts of this clonotype. This chain links TRBV29-1 with TRBJ1-5; 7 bases fit TRBD1. The CDR3 totals 15 residues. V was pared by 4 bases and J by 3 bases, with 9 bases of the junction left unmatched. Germline assignment: CDR1 SQVTM and CDR2 ANQGSEA. The CDR3 is CSVAQTTGVNQPQHF. Written as DNA, the CDR3 is TGCAGCGTTGCCCAAACAACAGGGGTCAATCAGCCCCAGCATTTT.

This clonotype was seen a handful of times. This chain connects TRBV7-2 to TRBJ1-2; 7 bases agree with TRBD1. Germline loops: CDR1 SGHTA, CDR2 FQGNSA. V lost 4 bases to trimming and J lost 4 bases; unmatched junction nucleotides: 12. This CDR3 spans 16 amino acids. CDR3 nucleotides: TGTGCCAGCAGCTCTACGCCGGACAGGCTGGGCTATGGCTACACCTTC. This sequence encodes CASSSTPDRLGYGYTF.